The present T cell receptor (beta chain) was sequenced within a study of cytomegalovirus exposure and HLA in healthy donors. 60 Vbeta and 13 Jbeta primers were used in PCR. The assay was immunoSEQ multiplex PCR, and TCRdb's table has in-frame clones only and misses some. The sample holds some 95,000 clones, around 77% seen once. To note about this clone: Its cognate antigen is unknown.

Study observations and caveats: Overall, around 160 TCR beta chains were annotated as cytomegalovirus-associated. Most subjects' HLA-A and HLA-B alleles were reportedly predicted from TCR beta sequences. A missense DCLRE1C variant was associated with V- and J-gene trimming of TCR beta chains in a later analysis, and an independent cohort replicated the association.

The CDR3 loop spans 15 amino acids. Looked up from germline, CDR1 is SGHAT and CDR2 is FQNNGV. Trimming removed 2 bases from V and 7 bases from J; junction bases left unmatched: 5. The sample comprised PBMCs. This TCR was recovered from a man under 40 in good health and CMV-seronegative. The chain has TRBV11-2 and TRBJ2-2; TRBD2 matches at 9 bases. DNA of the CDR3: TGTGCCAGCAGCTTAACGGGCGGGGGGGTCGGGGAGCTGTTTTTT. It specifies CASSLTGGGVGELFF. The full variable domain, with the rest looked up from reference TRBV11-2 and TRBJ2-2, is EAGVAQSPRYKIIEKRQSVAFWCNPISGHATLYWYQQILGQGPKLLIQFQNNGVVDDSQLPKDRFSAERLKGVDSTLKIQPAKLEDSAVYLCASSLTGGGVGELFFGEGSRLTVL.